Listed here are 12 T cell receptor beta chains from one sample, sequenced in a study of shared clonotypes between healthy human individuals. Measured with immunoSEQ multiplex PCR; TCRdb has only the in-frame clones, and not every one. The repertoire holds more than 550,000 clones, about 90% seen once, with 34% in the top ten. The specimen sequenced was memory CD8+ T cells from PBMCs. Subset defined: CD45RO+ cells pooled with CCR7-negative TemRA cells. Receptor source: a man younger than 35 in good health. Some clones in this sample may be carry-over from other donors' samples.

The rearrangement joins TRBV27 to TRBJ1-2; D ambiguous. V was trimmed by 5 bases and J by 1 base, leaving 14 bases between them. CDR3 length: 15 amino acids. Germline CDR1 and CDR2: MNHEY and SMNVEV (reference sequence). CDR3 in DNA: TGTGCCAGCAGTCCTTATGGGTTTAGTAACTATGGCTACACCTTC. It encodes CASSPYGFSNYGYTF.

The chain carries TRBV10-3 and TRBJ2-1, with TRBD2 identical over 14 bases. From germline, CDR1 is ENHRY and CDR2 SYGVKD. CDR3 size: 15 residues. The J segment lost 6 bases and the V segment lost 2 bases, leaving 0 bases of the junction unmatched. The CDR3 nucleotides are TGTGCCATCAGTGAGGGACTAGCGGGAGGCAATGAGCAGTTCTTC. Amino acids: CAISEGLAGGNEQFF.

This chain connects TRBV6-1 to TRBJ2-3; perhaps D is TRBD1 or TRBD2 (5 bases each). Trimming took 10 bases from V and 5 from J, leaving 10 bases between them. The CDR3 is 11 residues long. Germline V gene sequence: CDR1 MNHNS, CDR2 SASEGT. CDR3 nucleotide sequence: TGTGCCACTTGGGGGATAGATACGCAGTATTTT. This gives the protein CATWGIDTQYF.

The CDR3: CASREGLAVTYEQYF. Here the CDR3 DNA reads TGTGCCAGCAGGGAGGGACTAGCGGTAACCTACGAGCAGTACTTC. The chain has TRBV11-2 and TRBJ2-7, with TRBD2 identical over 11 bases. The V gene's germline CDR1 is SGHAT and CDR2 FQNNGV. The length of the CDR3 is 15 residues. V shed 6 bases, J shed 2 bases, and the junction held 6 bases outside the gene matches. Using reference TRBV11-2 and TRBJ2-7 for the parts outside the CDR3, the full variable domain is EAGVAQSPRYKIIEKRQSVAFWCNPISGHATLYWYQQILGQGPKLLIQFQNNGVVDDSQLPKDRFSAERLKGVDSTLKIQPAKLEDSAVYLCASREGLAVTYEQYFGPGTRLTVT.

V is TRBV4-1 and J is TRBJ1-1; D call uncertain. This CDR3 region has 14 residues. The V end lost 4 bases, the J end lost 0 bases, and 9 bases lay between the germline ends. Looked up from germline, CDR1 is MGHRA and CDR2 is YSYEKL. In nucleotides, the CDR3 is TGCGCCAGCAGCCCCGATATCATGAACACTGAAGCTTTCTTT. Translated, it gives CASSPDIMNTEAFF.

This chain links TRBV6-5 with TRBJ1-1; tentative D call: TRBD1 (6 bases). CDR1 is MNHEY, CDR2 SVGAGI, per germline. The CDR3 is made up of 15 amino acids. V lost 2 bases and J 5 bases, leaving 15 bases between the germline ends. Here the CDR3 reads CASSYGPGGRTEAFF. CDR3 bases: TGTGCCAGCAGTTACGGTCCCGGGGGCCGGACTGAAGCTTTCTTT.

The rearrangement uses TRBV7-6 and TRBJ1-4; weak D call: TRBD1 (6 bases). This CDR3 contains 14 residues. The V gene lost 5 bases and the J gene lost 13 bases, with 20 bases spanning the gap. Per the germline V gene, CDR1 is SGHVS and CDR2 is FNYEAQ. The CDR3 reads CASSPRMTGYGLFF. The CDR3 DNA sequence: TGTGCCAGCAGCCCGCGAATGACAGGCTATGGACTGTTTTTT. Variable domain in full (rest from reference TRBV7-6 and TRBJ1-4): GAGVSQSPRYKVTKRGQDVALRCDPISGHVSLYWYRQALGQGPEFLTYFNYEAQQDKSGLPNDRFSAERPEGSISTLTIQRTEQRDSAMYRCASSPRMTGYGLFFGSGTQLSVL.

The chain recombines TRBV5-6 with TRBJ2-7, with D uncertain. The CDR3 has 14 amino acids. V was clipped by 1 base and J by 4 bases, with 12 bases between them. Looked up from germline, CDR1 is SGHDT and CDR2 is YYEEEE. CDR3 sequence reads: CASSLTSDGYEQYF. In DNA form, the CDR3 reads TGTGCCAGCAGCTTGACCAGCGACGGGTACGAGCAGTACTTC.

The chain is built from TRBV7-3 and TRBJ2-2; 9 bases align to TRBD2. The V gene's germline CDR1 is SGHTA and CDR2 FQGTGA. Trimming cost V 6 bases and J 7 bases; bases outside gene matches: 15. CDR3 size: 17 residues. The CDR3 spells CASSITPGLAAYGELFF. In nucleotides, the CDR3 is TGTGCCAGCAGTATAACTCCGGGACTAGCCGCCTACGGGGAGCTGTTTTTT. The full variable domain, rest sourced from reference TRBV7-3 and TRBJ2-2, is GAGVSQTPSNKVTEKGKYVELRCDPISGHTALYWYRQSLGQGPEFLIYFQGTGAADDSGLPNDRFFAVRPEGSVSTLKIQRTERGDSAVYLCASSITPGLAAYGELFFGEGSRLTVL.

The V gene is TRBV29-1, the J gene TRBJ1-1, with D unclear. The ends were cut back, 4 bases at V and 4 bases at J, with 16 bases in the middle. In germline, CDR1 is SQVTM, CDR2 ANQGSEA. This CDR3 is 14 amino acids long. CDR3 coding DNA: TGCAGCGTTGGTTGGGGAGCCTGGGGCACTGAAGCTTTCTTT. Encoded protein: CSVGWGAWGTEAFF.

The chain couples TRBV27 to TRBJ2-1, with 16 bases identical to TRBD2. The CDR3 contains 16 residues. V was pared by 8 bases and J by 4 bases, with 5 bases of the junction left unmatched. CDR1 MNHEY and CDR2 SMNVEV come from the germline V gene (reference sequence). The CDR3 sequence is CASALGLAGGYNEQFF. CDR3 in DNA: TGTGCCAGCGCGTTGGGACTAGCGGGAGGGTACAATGAGCAGTTCTTC.

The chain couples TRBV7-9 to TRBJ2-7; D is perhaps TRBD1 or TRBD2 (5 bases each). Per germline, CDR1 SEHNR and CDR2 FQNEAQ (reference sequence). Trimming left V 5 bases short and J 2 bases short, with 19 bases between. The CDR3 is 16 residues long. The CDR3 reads CASSSQLSGTPYEQYF. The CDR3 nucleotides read TGTGCCAGCAGCAGCCAGCTCTCCGGGACCCCCTACGAGCAGTACTTC.